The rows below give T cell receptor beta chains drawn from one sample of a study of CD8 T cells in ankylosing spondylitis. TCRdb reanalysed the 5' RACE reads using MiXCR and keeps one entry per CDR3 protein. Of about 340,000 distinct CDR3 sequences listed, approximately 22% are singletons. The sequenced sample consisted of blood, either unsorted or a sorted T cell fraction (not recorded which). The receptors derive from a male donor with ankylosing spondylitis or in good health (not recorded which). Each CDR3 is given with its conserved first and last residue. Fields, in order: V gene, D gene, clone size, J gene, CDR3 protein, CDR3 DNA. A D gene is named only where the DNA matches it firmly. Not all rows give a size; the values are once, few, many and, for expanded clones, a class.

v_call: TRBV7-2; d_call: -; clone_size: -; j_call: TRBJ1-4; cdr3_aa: CASSPRVGGFEKLFF; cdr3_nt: TGTGCCAGCAGCCCCCGCGTTGGGGGCTTTGAAAAACTGTTTTTT
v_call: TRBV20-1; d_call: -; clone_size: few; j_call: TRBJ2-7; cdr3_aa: CSASLSGEGADEQYF; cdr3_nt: TGCAGTGCTAGCCTTAGCGGGGAGGGGGCGGACGAGCAGTACTTC
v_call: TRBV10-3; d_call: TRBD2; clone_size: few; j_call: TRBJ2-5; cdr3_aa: CATHPAGEEETQYF; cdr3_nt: TGTGCCACCCACCCCGCGGGGGAAGAAGAGACCCAGTACTTC
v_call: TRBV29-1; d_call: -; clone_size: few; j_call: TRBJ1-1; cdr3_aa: CTVREFGNTEAFF; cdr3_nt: TGCACCGTCAGGGAGTTCGGGAACACTGAAGCTTTCTTT
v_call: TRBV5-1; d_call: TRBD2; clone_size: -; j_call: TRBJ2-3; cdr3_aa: CASSLRGSGGLPGTDTQYF; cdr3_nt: TGCGCCAGCAGCTTGAGGGGCAGCGGGGGGCTCCCGGGCACAGATACGCAGTATTTT
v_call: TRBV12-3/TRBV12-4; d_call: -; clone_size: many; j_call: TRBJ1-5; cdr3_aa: CASSLPRGNQPQHF; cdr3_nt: TGTGCCAGCAGTTTACCCCGAGGGAATCAGCCCCAGCATTTT
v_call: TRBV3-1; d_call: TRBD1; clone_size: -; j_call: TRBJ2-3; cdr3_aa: CASSQIQGQALHIGAQYF; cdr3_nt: TGTGCCAGCAGCCAAATTCAGGGACAGGCCCTACACATCGGGGCGCAGTATTTT
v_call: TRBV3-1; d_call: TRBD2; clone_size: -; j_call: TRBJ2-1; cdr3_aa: CASSQVSGGAYNEQFF; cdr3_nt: TGTGCCAGCAGCCAAGTTAGCGGGGGGGCTTACAATGAGCAGTTCTTC
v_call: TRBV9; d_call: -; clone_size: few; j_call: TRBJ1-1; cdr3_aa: CASSSNHGGMNTEAFF; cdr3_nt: TGTGCCAGCAGCTCAAACCACGGCGGCATGAACACTGAAGCTTTCTTT
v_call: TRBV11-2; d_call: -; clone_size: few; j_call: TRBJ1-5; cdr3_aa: CASSLVGGPTDTQHF; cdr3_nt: TGTGCCAGCAGCTTAGTCGGCGGACCCACAGATACGCAGCATTTT
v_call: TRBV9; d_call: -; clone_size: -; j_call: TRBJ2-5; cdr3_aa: CASSVVPQETQYF; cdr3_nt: TGTGCCAGCAGCGTAGTCCCCCAAGAGACCCAGTACTTC
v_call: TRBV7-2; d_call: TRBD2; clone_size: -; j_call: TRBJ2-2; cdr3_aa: CASRLLGGYTGELFF; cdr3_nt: TGTGCCAGCAGACTTCTGGGGGGGTACACCGGGGAGCTGTTTTTT
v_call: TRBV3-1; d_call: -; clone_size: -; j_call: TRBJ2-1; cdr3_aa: CASSQERYNEQFF; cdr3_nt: TGTGCCAGCAGCCAAGAACGGTACAATGAGCAGTTCTTC
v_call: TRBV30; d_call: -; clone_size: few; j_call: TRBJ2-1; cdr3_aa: CAWSEGRSSYNEQFF; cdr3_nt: TGTGCCTGGAGTGAGGGCAGGAGCTCCTACAATGAGCAGTTCTTC
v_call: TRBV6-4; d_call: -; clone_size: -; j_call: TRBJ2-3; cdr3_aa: CASSDSREPDTQYF; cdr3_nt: TGTGCCAGCAGTGACTCCCGGGAGCCAGATACGCAGTATTTT
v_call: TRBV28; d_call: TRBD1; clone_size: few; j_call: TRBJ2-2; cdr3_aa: CASSPQTWTGPNTGELFF; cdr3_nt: TGTGCCAGCAGTCCCCAGACCTGGACAGGGCCAAACACCGGGGAGCTGTTTTTT
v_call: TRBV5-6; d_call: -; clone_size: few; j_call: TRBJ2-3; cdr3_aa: CASSPPTGLTDTQYF; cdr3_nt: TGTGCCAGCAGCCCCCCTACAGGGCTCACAGATACGCAGTATTTT
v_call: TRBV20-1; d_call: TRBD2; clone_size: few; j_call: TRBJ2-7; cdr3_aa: CSSQGLAGGYEQYF; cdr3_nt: TGCAGCAGCCAAGGACTAGCGGGTGGCTACGAGCAGTACTTC
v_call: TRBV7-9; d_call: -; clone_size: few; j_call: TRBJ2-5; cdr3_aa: CASSKHQGKETQYF; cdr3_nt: TGTGCCAGCAGCAAACATCAGGGGAAAGAGACCCAGTACTTC
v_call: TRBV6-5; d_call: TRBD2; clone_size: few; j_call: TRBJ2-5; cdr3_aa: CASSYSGGEGETQYF; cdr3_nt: TGTGCCAGCAGTTACTCTGGAGGGGAGGGAGAGACCCAGTACTTC
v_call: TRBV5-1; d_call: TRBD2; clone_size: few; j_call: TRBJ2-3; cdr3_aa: CASSSPLAGGPSTDTQYF; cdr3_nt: TGCGCCAGCAGCTCTCCTCTAGCGGGTGGTCCTAGCACAGATACGCAGTATTTT
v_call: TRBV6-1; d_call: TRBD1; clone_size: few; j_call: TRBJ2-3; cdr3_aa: CASSELFGTGRSGSTDTQYF; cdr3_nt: TGTGCCAGCAGTGAACTCTTCGGGACAGGGAGATCCGGTAGCACAGATACGCAGTATTTT
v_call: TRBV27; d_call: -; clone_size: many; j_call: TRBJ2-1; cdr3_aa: CASSPGTSNEQFF; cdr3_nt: TGTGCCAGCAGCCCCGGGACAAGTAATGAGCAGTTCTTC
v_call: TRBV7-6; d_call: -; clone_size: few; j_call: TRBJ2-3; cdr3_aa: CASSPYISADTQYF; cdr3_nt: TGTGCCAGCAGCCCCTATATTAGCGCAGATACGCAGTATTTT
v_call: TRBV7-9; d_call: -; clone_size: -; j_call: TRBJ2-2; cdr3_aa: CASSSGVASPNTGELFF; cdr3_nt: TGTGCCAGCAGCTCCGGGGTCGCAAGCCCGAACACCGGGGAGCTGTTTTTT
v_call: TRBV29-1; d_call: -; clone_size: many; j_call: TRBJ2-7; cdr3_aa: CSVQGGASGMDEQYF; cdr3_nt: TGCAGCGTTCAAGGGGGGGCCTCCGGTATGGACGAGCAGTACTTC
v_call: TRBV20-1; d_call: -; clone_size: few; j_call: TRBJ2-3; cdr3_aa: CSARDPLFGAALDTQYF; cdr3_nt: TGCAGTGCTAGAGATCCCCTTTTCGGGGCAGCACTAGATACGCAGTATTTT
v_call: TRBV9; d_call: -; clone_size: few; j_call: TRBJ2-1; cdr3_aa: CASSVHKEYHYNEQFF; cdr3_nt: TGTGCCAGCAGCGTCCACAAGGAATACCACTACAATGAGCAGTTCTTC